The rows below give T cell receptor beta chains drawn from one sample of a study of shared clonotypes between healthy human individuals. TCRdb keeps only in-frame clones here, not all; method: immunoSEQ multiplex PCR. The sample has about 1,900,000 clones, over 85% seen once. Sequences were obtained from naive CD8+ T cells sorted from blood. These receptors were taken from a man between 18 and 29 years old in good health. The CDR3 runs from the conserved cysteine through the conserved F or W. The D gene is left open where the match is weak. Rows give clone size only sometimes, using once, few, many, or a class for an expanded clone.

d_gene,v_gene,len,j_gene,abundance,CDR3aa,CDR3nt
.,TRBV11-2,12,TRBJ2-1,.,CASSLGAYEQFF,TGTGCCAGCAGCTTAGGAGCGTATGAGCAGTTCTTC
TRBD1,TRBV5-6,15,TRBJ1-4,once,CASRPTGATNEKLFF,TGTGCCAGCAGACCCACAGGGGCAACTAATGAAAAACTGTTTTTT
.,TRBV10-2,10,TRBJ2-7,few,CASSDYEQYF,TGCGCCAGCAGTGATTACGAGCAGTACTTC
.,TRBV21-1,15,TRBJ1-2,.,CASSKEDRPTYGYTF,TGTGCCAGCAGCAAAGAAGACAGACCCACCTATGGCTACACCTTC
.,TRBV7-6,16,TRBJ1-4,.,CASSLGVLATNEKLFF,TGTGCCAGCAGCTTAGGGGTTCTTGCAACTAATGAAAAACTGTTTTTT
.,TRBV5-4,14,TRBJ2-3,.,CASTDGIFTDTQYF,TGTGCCAGCACGGACGGCATTTTCACAGATACGCAGTATTTT
TRBD1,TRBV18,17,TRBJ2-7,.,CASSLESGTGYGYEQYF,TGTGCCAGCTCACTCGAGTCCGGGACAGGGTACGGGTACGAGCAGTACTTC
.,TRBV7-6,15,TRBJ2-3,.,CASSLEAWPGDTQYF,TGTGCCAGCAGCTTGGAGGCTTGGCCGGGAGATACGCAGTATTTT
.,TRBV19,13,TRBJ2-1,.,CASSIGLYDEQFF,TGTGCCAGTAGTATAGGACTCTACGATGAGCAGTTCTTC
.,TRBV6-6,14,TRBJ1-1,.,CASSYLGAGSEAFF,TGTGCCAGCAGTTACCTGGGGGCGGGTTCTGAAGCTTTCTTT
.,TRBV28,14,TRBJ2-2,.,CASSLQGEDGELFF,TGTGCCAGCAGTTTGCAGGGTGAAGACGGGGAGCTGTTTTTT
TRBD2,TRBV6-5,14,TRBJ2-1,.,CASSLAGVWNEQFF,TGTGCCAGCAGCTTAGCGGGAGTCTGGAATGAGCAGTTCTTC
.,TRBV28,11,TRBJ2-2,.,CASSYTGELFF,TGTGCCAGCTCTTACACCGGGGAGCTGTTTTTT
.,TRBV6-6,14,TRBJ1-5,.,CASSQRDQDQPQHF,TGTGCCAGCAGTCAAAGGGACCAGGATCAGCCCCAGCATTTT
TRBD2,TRBV7-2,18,TRBJ2-1,.,CASSSPPGSGRAFGEQFF,TGTGCCAGCAGCTCTCCCCCGGGGAGCGGGAGGGCCTTTGGTGAGCAGTTCTTC
.,TRBV10-3,13,TRBJ2-3,.,CAIRDLSDSTQYF,TGTGCCATCAGAGACCTTAGCGATAGCACGCAGTATTTT
TRBD1,TRBV4-1,14,TRBJ1-2,few,CASSPGTEAYGYTF,TGCGCCAGCAGCCCCGGGACAGAGGCCTATGGCTACACCTTC
.,TRBV19,15,TRBJ2-7,.,CASSPRSGYLYEQYF,TGTGCCAGTAGTCCCCGGTCAGGTTATCTCTACGAGCAGTACTTC
.,TRBV27,16,TRBJ2-7,.,CASSFSSGQETYEQYF,TGTGCCAGCAGTTTTTCTTCTGGGCAGGAAACCTACGAGCAGTACTTC
TRBD1,TRBV11-2,15,TRBJ2-7,.,CASSLGGQGFYEQYF,TGTGCCAGCAGCTTAGGTGGACAGGGTTTCTACGAGCAGTACTTC
.,TRBV6-6,16,TRBJ1-2,.,CASSYDGSAINYGYTF,TGTGCCAGCAGTTACGATGGGTCAGCCATTAACTATGGCTACACCTTC
TRBD1,TRBV19,14,TRBJ1-2,.,CAVEATGVNYGYTF,TGTGCAGTGGAAGCTACAGGGGTGAACTATGGCTACACCTTC
.,TRBV2,15,TRBJ2-3,.,CASTDQGLSTDTQYF,TGTGCCAGCACCGATCAGGGACTGAGCACAGATACGCAGTATTTT
TRBD1,TRBV15,13,TRBJ2-7,once,CATSPGTAYEQYF,TGTGCCACCAGCCCCGGGACAGCCTACGAGCAGTACTTC
.,TRBV6-5,16,TRBJ1-5,.,CASSYSPPAGNQPQHF,TGTGCCAGCAGTTACTCGCCCCCAGCGGGCAATCAGCCCCAGCATTTT
.,TRBV27,12,TRBJ1-1,.,CASQTLAAEVFF,TGTGCCAGCCAAACACTGGCCGCCGAGGTTTTCTTT
TRBD2,TRBV7-8,16,TRBJ2-7,.,CASSLGLAGGMYEQYF,TGTGCCAGCAGCTTAGGGCTAGCGGGAGGGATGTACGAGCAGTACTTC
TRBD2,TRBV2,14,TRBJ2-5,.,CASSASGGAETQYF,TGTGCCAGCAGCGCTAGCGGGGGGGCGGAGACCCAGTACTTC
.,TRBV7-9,14,TRBJ2-1,.,CASSQQGGENEQFF,TGTGCCAGCAGCCAACAGGGAGGGGAGAATGAGCAGTTCTTC
TRBD1,TRBV6-5,14,TRBJ1-6,.,CASSPTGDGSPLHF,TGTGCCAGCAGTCCCACAGGGGACGGTTCACCCCTCCACTTT
.,TRBV27,13,TRBJ1-1,.,CASSPQGNTEAFF,TGTGCCAGCAGTCCACAGGGGAACACTGAAGCTTTCTTT
TRBD2,TRBV13,14,TRBJ2-3,.,CASTDSGSLDTQYF,TGTGCCAGCACCGATAGCGGGAGTCTAGATACGCAGTATTTT
TRBD1,TRBV7-9,13,TRBJ1-2,.,CASSQTGGSGYTF,TGTGCCAGCAGCCAGACAGGGGGTAGTGGCTACACCTTC
.,TRBV7-9,13,TRBJ1-2,.,CASSLPTGLDYTF,TGTGCCAGCAGCTTACCCACAGGGCTCGACTACACCTTC
.,TRBV6-5,13,TRBJ1-1,.,CASSYFGYTEAFF,TGTGCCAGCAGTTACTTTGGTTACACTGAAGCTTTCTTT
.,TRBV27,16,TRBJ2-7,.,CASSFTMGDRSYEQYF,TGTGCCAGCAGTTTCACGATGGGGGATAGATCCTACGAGCAGTACTTC
.,TRBV27,15,TRBJ2-1,.,CASSVDYGESDEQFF,TGTGCCAGCAGTGTAGACTACGGTGAGAGCGATGAGCAGTTCTTC
TRBD2,TRBV7-2,16,TRBJ2-5,.,CASSKLLASGEETQYF,TGTGCCAGCAGCAAACTTCTGGCTAGCGGGGAAGAGACCCAGTACTTC
.,TRBV7-9,13,TRBJ2-7,.,CASSWGGRSEQYF,TGTGCCAGCAGCTGGGGAGGACGGAGCGAGCAGTACTTC
.,TRBV28,15,TRBJ2-7,.,CASSLSPQAAYEQYF,TGTGCCAGCAGTTTATCCCCTCAGGCTGCCTACGAGCAGTACTTC
TRBD1,TRBV6-1,15,TRBJ2-7,.,CASSEITGGAYEQYF,TGTGCCAGCAGTGAGATTACAGGGGGTGCCTACGAGCAGTACTTC
.,TRBV7-9,12,TRBJ1-3,.,CASSLSSNTIYF,TGTGCCAGCAGCTTGAGTTCGAACACCATATATTTT
.,TRBV5-1,15,TRBJ2-7,.,CASSLDGGPGYEQYF,TGCGCCAGCAGCTTGGATGGGGGGCCAGGCTACGAGCAGTACTTC
TRBD2,TRBV5-1,14,TRBJ2-7,.,CASSLGSGTYEQYF,TGCGCCAGCAGCTTGGGTAGCGGGACCTACGAGCAGTACTTC
TRBD1,TRBV10-3,16,TRBJ2-5,.,CAISESGQGLGVTQYF,TGTGCCATCAGTGAGTCGGGACAGGGTCTCGGTGTGACCCAGTACTTC
.,TRBV2,14,TRBJ2-5,.,CASSGDLPQETQYF,TGTGCCAGCAGTGGGGACCTCCCCCAAGAGACCCAGTACTTC
.,TRBV27,14,TRBJ2-3,.,CASSFGTRTDTQYF,TGTGCCAGCAGTTTCGGGACGAGGACAGATACGCAGTATTTT
TRBD2,TRBV4-3,18,TRBJ2-1,.,CASSPGLAGATYRDEQFF,TGCGCCAGCAGCCCAGGACTAGCGGGAGCTACTTACCGAGATGAGCAGTTCTTC
TRBD1,TRBV6-5,14,TRBJ1-4,.,CASSYGTGGEKLFF,TGTGCCAGCAGTTACGGGACAGGGGGTGAAAAACTGTTTTTT
.,TRBV9,14,TRBJ2-7,once,CASSAGTLSYEQYF,TGTGCCAGCAGCGCCGGGACACTATCCTACGAGCAGTACTTC
.,TRBV6-1,15,TRBJ1-6,.,CASTKGGSSFSPLHF,TGTGCCAGCACCAAAGGTGGATCGTCGTTTTCACCCCTCCACTTT
.,TRBV19,13,TRBJ1-1,.,CASKDTMNTEAFF,TGTGCCAGTAAGGACACCATGAACACTGAAGCTTTCTTT
.,TRBV7-9,15,TRBJ2-3,.,CASSSLYPTRDTQYF,TGTGCCAGCAGCTCCTTGTATCCAACGAGGGATACGCAGTATTTT
TRBD2,TRBV7-8,10,TRBJ2-5,.,CASSGGAQYF,TGTGCCAGCAGTGGGGGGGCCCAGTACTTC
.,TRBV5-6,14,TRBJ2-7,.,CASSAAHNSREQYF,TGTGCCAGCAGCGCCGCACACAATTCGAGGGAGCAGTACTTC
TRBD1,TRBV18,16,TRBJ1-2,.,CASSPDRSPANYGYTF,TGTGCCAGCTCACCGGACAGGTCCCCAGCTAACTATGGCTACACCTTC
.,TRBV27,16,TRBJ2-1,.,CASKLSSGSSYNEQFF,TGTGCCAGCAAGCTATCGTCAGGGAGCTCCTACAATGAGCAGTTCTTC
TRBD1,TRBV27,13,TRBJ2-7,.,CASSLGQGGEQYF,TGTGCCAGCAGTCTCGGACAGGGCGGTGAGCAGTACTTC
.,TRBV9,16,TRBJ2-5,once,CASSASSGGREETQYF,TGTGCCAGCAGCGCTTCTTCGGGGGGCCGGGAAGAGACCCAGTACTTC
.,TRBV19,13,TRBJ1-1,.,CASSIGGLAEAFF,TGTGCCAGTAGTATAGGGGGTCTGGCTGAAGCTTTCTTT